A single sample gave rise to the 22 T cell receptor beta chains below, sequenced in a study of T cell responses to AZD1222 COVID-19 vaccine (dated by TCRdb to the early 2020s). Library preparation was by the immunoSEQ multiplex PCR assay. TCRdb limited this immuneACCESS table to in-frame rearrangements with V and J called. A share of clones is missing; checked studies link under half to unresolved V genes, and the rest is unexplained. For this sample there are 250,000 or so clones; approximately 93% appear just once. In total, the top ten clones hold 0.5% to 0.65% of the sample. Reading the label with the study, this specimen's time point is: baseline before first vaccination. This sample comprised peripheral blood, obtained on day 0 of AZD1222 vaccination. The origin of the receptors is an adult in good health.

V and J are TRBV27 and TRBJ1-1, with unresolved D. V lost 6 bases to trimming and J lost 6 bases, with 17 bases between them. CDR3 length: 14 amino acids. Per the germline V gene, CDR1 is MNHEY and CDR2 is SMNVEV (reference sequence). The CDR3 spells CASSPNILRAEAFF. CDR3 coding DNA: TGTGCCAGCAGCCCTAACATTCTCCGGGCTGAAGCTTTCTTT.

The J gene is TRBJ2-2, the V gene TRBV19; 8 positions match TRBD1. With V trimmed by 4 bases and J by 6 bases, 4 bases remained unmatched. The CDR3 covers 14 residues. Germline-derived CDR1 and CDR2 are LNHDA and SQIVND (reference sequence). Written as DNA, the CDR3 is TGTGCCAGTAGTAATAACAGGGGGTCCGGGGAGCTGTTTTTT. It specifies CASSNNRGSGELFF.

This chain uses TRBV3-1 (or the pseudogene TRBV3-2) with TRBJ2-1, with TRBD2 matching over 10 bases. Trimming took 4 bases from V and 6 from J; bases not matched to a gene: 6. Looked up from germline, CDR1 is LGHDT and CDR2 is YNNKEL (reference sequence). CDR3 length: 15 amino acids. Here the CDR3 reads CASSLAGGPLNEQFF. For the CDR3, the DNA is TGTGCCAGCAGCCTAGCGGGGGGTCCCCTCAATGAGCAGTTCTTC.

In its sample, this clone was seen once. V and J are TRBV5-1 and TRBJ2-7, with D hard to call. V was shortened by 5 bases and J by 7 bases, with 19 bases between the two germline ends. Germline CDR1 reads SGHRS; CDR2 reads YFSETQ. The CDR3 has 14 amino acids. The CDR3 is CASSPLASQGEQYF. CDR3 DNA sequence: TGCGCCAGCAGTCCCTTAGCCTCCCAAGGGGAGCAGTACTTC.

This clone was seen only a few times. The chain links TRBV28 to TRBJ1-5, with TRBD1 identical over 7 bases. Germline V gene lookup returns CDR1 MDHEN and CDR2 SYDVKM. The trim removed 0 bases at V and 7 bases at J, leaving 12 bases unmatched. The CDR3 runs to 17 residues. The CDR3 DNA reads as TGTGCCAGCAGTTTATGGTGGCATTCAGGGGGGGAACAGCCCCAGCATTTT. Its protein product is CASSLWWHSGGEQPQHF.

J is TRBJ2-6 and V is TRBV24-1; possibly TRBD1 for D (6 bases). The CDR3 is 17 residues long. CDR1 and CDR2 from the germline V gene are KGHDR and SFDVKD. V was cut by 4 bases and J by 0 bases, with 12 bases left in between. DNA for the CDR3: TGTGCCACCAGTGACCTGGACAGTTTCTCTGGGGCCAACGTCCTGACTTTC. This sequence encodes CATSDLDSFSGANVLTF.

The chain joins TRBV7-3 to TRBJ2-1; 7 nucleotides agree with TRBD2. The CDR3 consists of 15 residues. Looked up from germline, CDR1 is SGHTA and CDR2 is FQGTGA. Losses at the gene ends were 4 bases for V and 6 bases for J; bases not matched to a gene: 9. CDR3 loop: CASSYSRDYGNEQFF. DNA for the CDR3: TGTGCCAGCAGCTACTCCCGGGACTATGGCAATGAGCAGTTCTTC. The whole variable domain, remainder taken from reference TRBV7-3 and TRBJ2-1, is GAGVSQTPSNKVTEKGKYVELRCDPISGHTALYWYRQSLGQGPEFLIYFQGTGAADDSGLPNDRFFAVRPEGSVSTLKIQRTERGDSAVYLCASSYSRDYGNEQFFGPGTRLTVL.

The DNA for the CDR3 is TGTGCCAGCCGGGGGGGATCCGGGGTTCAGCCCCAGCATTTT. This gives the protein CASRGGSGVQPQHF. This chain joins TRBV19 and TRBJ1-5; D possibly corresponds to TRBD1 (5 bases). Trimming stripped 9 bases from V and 6 bases from J, with 18 bases between. The CDR3 is 14 residues long. The germline V gene has CDR1 LNHDA and CDR2 SQIVND (reference sequence).

The chain carries TRBV18 and TRBJ2-7; D may be TRBD1 or TRBD2 (5 bases each). V lost 6 bases, J lost 6 bases, and 18 bases lay in between. The CDR3 runs 14 residues. Germline CDR1 reads KGHSH; CDR2 reads LQKENI. The DNA for the CDR3 is TGTGCCAGCTCGCCTCCGGGACGGTCGGGCGAGCAGTACTTC. Amino acid sequence: CASSPPGRSGEQYF.

The chain carries TRBV5-1 and TRBJ1-2; TRBD1 agrees at 7 bases. From germline, CDR1 is SGHRS and CDR2 YFSETQ. This CDR3 contains 14 residues. V shed 4 bases and J 8 bases; nucleotides not matched to a gene: 11. As DNA, the CDR3 is TGCGCCAGCAGCCCACCGACAGGGAGGGAGGGCTACACCTTC. Translating gives CASSPPTGREGYTF. Full variable domain (rest looked up from reference TRBV5-1 and TRBJ1-2): KAGVTQTPRYLIKTRGQQVTLSCSPISGHRSVSWYQQTPGQGLQFLFEYFSETQRNKGNFPGRFSGRQFSNSRSEMNVSTLELGDSALYLCASSPPTGREGYTFGSGTRLTVV.

The chain uses TRBV28 and TRBJ1-1; the D gene is possibly TRBD1 (6 bases). The ends were cut back, 8 bases at V and 5 bases at J, with 21 bases in the middle. The germline CDR1 and CDR2 sequences are MDHEN and SYDVKM. The CDR3 totals 15 residues. The CDR3 protein is CASRGTPARGTEAFF. The CDR3 DNA reads TGTGCCAGCCGGGGGACACCCGCCCGGGGAACTGAAGCTTTCTTT.

The gene calls are TRBV7-9 and TRBJ1-2, with D maybe TRBD1 (5 bases). Trimming pared 7 bases from V and 8 bases from J, leaving 14 bases between. The CDR3 covers 12 residues. In germline, CDR1 is SEHNR, CDR2 FQNEAQ (reference sequence). This CDR3 is CASTKRGDGYTF. DNA of the CDR3: TGTGCCAGCACCAAACGCGGGGACGGCTACACCTTC.

V is TRBV19 and J is TRBJ1-1; D not certain. The length of the CDR3 is 14 residues. V was clipped by 6 bases and J by 2 bases, with 13 bases between them. Germline assignment: CDR1 LNHDA and CDR2 SQIVND (reference sequence). CDR3 coding DNA: TGTGCCAGTAGCTTTCGGGAGAGCAACACTGAAGCTTTCTTT. Encoded protein: CASSFRESNTEAFF.

V gene TRBV6-2 or TRBV6-3 combines with J gene TRBJ2-4; 12 bases align to TRBD2. The CDR3 totals 20 residues. The germline gives CDR1 MNHEY, CDR2 SVGEGT. The V gene end was trimmed by 4 bases and the J gene end by 3 bases; junction bases not matched to a gene: 16. CDR3 nucleotide sequence: TGTGCCAGCAGTTCCCTACGGACTAGCGGGACCAAGGCTAGCAAAAACATTCAGTACTTC. This codes for CASSSLRTSGTKASKNIQYF.

The chain is built from TRBV6-5 and TRBJ2-7, with D perhaps matching TRBD2 (5 bases). CDR3 length: 14 residues. Germline-derived CDR1 and CDR2 are MNHEY and SVGAGI. V lost 6 bases and J lost 1, with 13 bases in between. As DNA, the CDR3 is TGTGCCAGCAGCCTTCACCCGGGGTCCTACGAGCAGTACTTC. Translating gives CASSLHPGSYEQYF.

The chain links TRBV30 to TRBJ1-3; 7 nucleotides line up with TRBD1. The V segment lost 1 base and the J segment 3 bases; nucleotides outside the gene matches: 6. The CDR3 is made up of 15 amino acids. CDR1 is GTSNPN and CDR2 is SVGIG in the germline V gene (reference sequence). CDR3 bases: TGTGCCTGGAGTGGAGGGGGCAATATTGGAAACACCATATATTTT. Translation: CAWSGGGNIGNTIYF.

The chain is built from TRBV28 and TRBJ1-2; 8 positions agree with TRBD1. The CDR3 is 13 residues long. V was pared by 5 bases and J by 4 bases, with 3 bases of the junction left unmatched. Germline V gene sequence: CDR1 MDHEN, CDR2 SYDVKM. CDR3 loop: CASSIGTGYGYTF. CDR3 nucleotides: TGTGCCAGCAGTATTGGGACAGGCTATGGCTACACCTTC.

The chain links TRBV28 to TRBJ1-4; unclear D gene. Germline V lookup: CDR1 MDHEN, CDR2 SYDVKM. V was trimmed by 5 bases and J by 8 bases, leaving 12 bases between them. CDR3 length: 13 residues. CDR3 sequence reads: CASSQQIGEKLFF. The CDR3, as DNA: TGTGCCAGCAGTCAACAGATCGGCGAAAAACTGTTTTTT.

The table lists this clone with a count of one. The rearrangement joins TRBV5-8 to TRBJ1-2; D is possibly TRBD1 (6 bases). Germline V CDR1 and CDR2: SGHTS, YDEGEE. The germline V and J ends were trimmed by 5 bases and 1 base, with 9 bases remaining between them. The CDR3 spans 13 residues. For the CDR3, the DNA is TGTGCCAGCAGTGAGGGGGGTAACTATGGCTACACCTTC. Amino acid sequence: CASSEGGNYGYTF.

CDR3: CASSPSTGNSNQPQHF. CDR3 nucleotides: TGTGCCAGCTCACCGAGCACGGGAAATAGCAATCAGCCCCAGCATTTT. J is TRBJ1-5 and V is TRBV18; unclear D gene. The length of the CDR3 is 16 residues. V shed 3 bases and J shed 0 bases, with 12 bases lying between them. CDR1 is KGHSH, CDR2 LQKENI, per germline.

CDR3: CASSPAGPYEQYF. CDR3 DNA sequence: TGTGCCAGCAGCCCTGCAGGCCCCTACGAGCAGTACTTC. The rearrangement joins TRBV7-2 to TRBJ2-7; D call uncertain. Germline loops: CDR1 SGHTA, CDR2 FQGNSA. This CDR3 spans 13 amino acids. The ends were cut back, 5 bases at V and 2 bases at J, with 10 bases in the middle. Using reference TRBV7-2 and TRBJ2-7 for the parts outside the CDR3, the full variable domain is GAGVSQSPSNKVTEKGKDVELRCDPISGHTALYWYRQSLGQGLEFLIYFQGNSAPDKSGLPSDRFSAERTGGSVSTLTIQRTQQEDSAVYLCASSPAGPYEQYFGPGTRLTVT.

The chain joins TRBV29-1 to TRBJ1-4, with 7 bases matching TRBD1. Germline CDR1 is SQVTM and CDR2 is ANQGSEA. This CDR3 comprises 13 residues. Trimming cost V 4 bases and J 8 bases; bases outside gene matches: 7. The CDR3 DNA reads TGCAGCGTTGGGGACAGCCTGGGGGAAAAACTGTTTTTT. This codes for CSVGDSLGEKLFF.